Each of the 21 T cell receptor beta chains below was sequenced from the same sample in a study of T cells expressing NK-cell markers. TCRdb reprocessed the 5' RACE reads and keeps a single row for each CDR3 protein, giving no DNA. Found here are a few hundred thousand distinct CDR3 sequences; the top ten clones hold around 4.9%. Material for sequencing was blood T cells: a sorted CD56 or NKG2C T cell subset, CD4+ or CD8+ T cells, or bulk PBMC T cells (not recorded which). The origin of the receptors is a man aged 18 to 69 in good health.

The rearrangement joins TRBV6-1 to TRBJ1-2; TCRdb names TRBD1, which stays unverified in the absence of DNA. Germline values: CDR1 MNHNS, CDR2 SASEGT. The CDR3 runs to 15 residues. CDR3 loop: CASGILRQGRYGYTF.

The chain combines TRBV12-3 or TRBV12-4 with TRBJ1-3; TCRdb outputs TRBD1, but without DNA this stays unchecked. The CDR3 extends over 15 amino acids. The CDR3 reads CASSMEGQGRNTIYF.

The CDR3 reads CASSLLPGREKLFF. The chain employs TRBV5-5 and TRBJ1-4. The CDR3 length is 14 residues. CDR1 SGHKS and CDR2 YYEKEE come from the germline V gene (reference sequence). The full variable domain, rest sourced from reference TRBV5-5 and TRBJ1-4, is DAGVTQSPTHLIKTRGQQVTLRCSPISGHKSVSWYQQVLGQGPQFIFQYYEKEERGRGNFPDRFSARQFPNYSSELNVNALLLGDSALYLCASSLLPGREKLFFGSGTQLSVL.

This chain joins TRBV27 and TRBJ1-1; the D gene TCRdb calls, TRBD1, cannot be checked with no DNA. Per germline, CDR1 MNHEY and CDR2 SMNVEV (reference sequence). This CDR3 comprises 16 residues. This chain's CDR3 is CASSLSWGGGNTEAFF.

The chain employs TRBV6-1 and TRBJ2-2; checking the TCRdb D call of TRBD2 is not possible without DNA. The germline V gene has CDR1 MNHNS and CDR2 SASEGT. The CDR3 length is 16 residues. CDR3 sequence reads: CASRLEAIANTGELFF.

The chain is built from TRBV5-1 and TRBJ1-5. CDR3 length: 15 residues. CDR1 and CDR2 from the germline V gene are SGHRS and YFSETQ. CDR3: CASSFGTGQGQPQHF.

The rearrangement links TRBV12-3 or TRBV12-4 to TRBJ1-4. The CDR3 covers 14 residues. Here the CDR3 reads CASRATVRLEKLFF.

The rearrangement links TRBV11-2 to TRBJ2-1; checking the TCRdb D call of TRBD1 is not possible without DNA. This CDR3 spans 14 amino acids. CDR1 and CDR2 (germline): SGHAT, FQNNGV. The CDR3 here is CASSGRRMADEQFF.

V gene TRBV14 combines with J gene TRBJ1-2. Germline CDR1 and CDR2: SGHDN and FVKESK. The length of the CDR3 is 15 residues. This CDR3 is CASSQVGSPVDGYTF.

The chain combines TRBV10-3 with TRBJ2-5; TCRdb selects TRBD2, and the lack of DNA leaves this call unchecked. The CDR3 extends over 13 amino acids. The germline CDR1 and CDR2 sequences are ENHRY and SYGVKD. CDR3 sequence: CAIGTSGEETQYF.

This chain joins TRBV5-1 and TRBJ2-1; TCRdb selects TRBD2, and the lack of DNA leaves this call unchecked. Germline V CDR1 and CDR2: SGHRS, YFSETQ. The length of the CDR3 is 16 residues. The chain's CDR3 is CASRSSGGALNNEQFF.

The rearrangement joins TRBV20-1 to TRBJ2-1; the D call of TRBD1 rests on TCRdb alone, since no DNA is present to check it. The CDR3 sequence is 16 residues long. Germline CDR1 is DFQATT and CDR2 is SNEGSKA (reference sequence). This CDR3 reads CSARRTGTGGNNEQFF.

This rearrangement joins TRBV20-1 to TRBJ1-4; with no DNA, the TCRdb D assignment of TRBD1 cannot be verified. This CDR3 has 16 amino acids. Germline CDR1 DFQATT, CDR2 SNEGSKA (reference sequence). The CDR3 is CSARDRAGGANEKLFF.

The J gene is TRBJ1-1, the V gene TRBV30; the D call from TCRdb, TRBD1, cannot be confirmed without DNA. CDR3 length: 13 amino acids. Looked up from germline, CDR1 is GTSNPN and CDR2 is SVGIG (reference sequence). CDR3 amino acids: CAWSRSRGTEAFF.

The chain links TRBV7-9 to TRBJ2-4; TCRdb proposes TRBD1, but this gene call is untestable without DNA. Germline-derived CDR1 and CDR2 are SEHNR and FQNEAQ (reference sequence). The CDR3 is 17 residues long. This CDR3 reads CASSPLGDRGAKNIQYF.

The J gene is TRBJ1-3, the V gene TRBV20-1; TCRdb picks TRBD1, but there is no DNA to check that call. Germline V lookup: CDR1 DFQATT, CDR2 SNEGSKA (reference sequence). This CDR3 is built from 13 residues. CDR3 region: CSARSRAGNTIYF.

CDR3 region: CASTVLPNEQFF. The J gene is TRBJ2-1, the V gene TRBV28. CDR1 is MDHEN and CDR2 is SYDVKM in the germline V gene. The CDR3 is 12 residues long.

CDR3 residues: CASSYTRTGPRAYNEQFF. This chain connects TRBV3-1 to TRBJ2-1; TCRdb's D gene call, TRBD2, goes unchecked for lack of DNA. The CDR3 length is 18 residues. Germline loops: CDR1 LGHDT, CDR2 YNNKEL (reference sequence).

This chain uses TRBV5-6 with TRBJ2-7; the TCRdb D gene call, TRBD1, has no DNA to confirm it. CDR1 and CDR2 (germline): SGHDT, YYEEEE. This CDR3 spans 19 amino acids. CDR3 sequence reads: CASSLESTTGVNWAYEQYF.

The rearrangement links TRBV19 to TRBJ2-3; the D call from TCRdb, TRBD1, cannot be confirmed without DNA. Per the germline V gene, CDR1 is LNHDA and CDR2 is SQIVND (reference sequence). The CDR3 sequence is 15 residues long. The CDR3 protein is CASNRRTGSTDTQYF.

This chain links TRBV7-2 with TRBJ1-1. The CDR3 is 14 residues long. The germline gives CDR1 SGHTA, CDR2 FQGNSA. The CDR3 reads CASSPRRVGGEAFF.